This T cell receptor (beta chain) was captured in a study of T cells in Graves' hyperthyroidism and ophthalmopathy. This CDR3 has 11 residues. The germline CDR1 and CDR2 sequences are SGHAT and FQNNGV. The V end lost 0 bases, the J end lost 12 bases, and 8 bases lay between the germline ends. RNA transcripts gave rise to amplified TCR beta CDR3 regions. TCR CDR3 regions were first amplified by RT-PCR with HTBI primers. TCRdb re-derived calls from the multiplex PCR reads in MiXCR, one entry per CDR3 protein. Of 350,000 to 400,000 distinct CDR3 sequences listed, about 15% were seen once; the top ten hold less than 35%. This clonotype has only a few counts. Patients counted as stable if ophthalmopathy did not develop within 18 months.

The TCR comes from a woman younger than 45 with Graves' hyperthyroidism. The sequencing input was blood. This chain joins TRBV11-2 and TRBJ1-1, with D perhaps TRBD1 (5 bases). The CDR3 DNA reads TGTGCCAGCAGCTTAGAAGGGGCGACTTTCTTT. This sequence encodes CASSLEGATFF.